These 25 T cell receptor beta chains share one sample of origin, sequenced in a study of shared clonotypes between healthy human individuals. Assay used: immunoSEQ multiplex PCR; TCRdb lists only in-frame clones, some missing. The sample consists of around 2.3 million clones, under 97% of them appearing once. Specimen: naive CD4+ T cells sorted from blood. The subset was: CD45RA+ positively selected. These receptor sequences come from a man aged 18 to 29 in good health.

V usage is TRBV7-2 and J usage is TRBJ2-4, with D perhaps assigned TRBD1 or TRBD2 (5 bases each). This CDR3 comprises 18 residues. Germline V gene sequence: CDR1 SGHTA, CDR2 FQGNSA. Trimming took 5 bases from V and 3 from J, leaving 23 bases between them. DNA for the CDR3: TGTGCCAGCAGCCCGAAAATCGGCTGGTCAGGGAGCAAAAACATTCAGTACTTC. Its translation: CASSPKIGWSGSKNIQYF.

The chain uses TRBV27 and TRBJ2-2; 8 nucleotides line up with TRBD1. Germline CDR1 is MNHEY and CDR2 is SMNVEV (reference sequence). Trimming at V came to 7 bases and at J to 7 bases, leaving 17 bases not matched to a gene. The CDR3 contains 17 residues. CDR3 amino acids: CASKRFTLTGGGGELFF. The CDR3 nucleotides are TGTGCCAGCAAAAGATTTACTCTCACAGGGGGTGGCGGGGAGCTGTTTTTT.

The CDR3 DNA sequence: TGCGCCAGCAGCTTGGGCCCTAGCGGGGGGGCCGCAGAGACCCAGTACTTC. It encodes CASSLGPSGGAAETQYF. The rearrangement links TRBV5-1 to TRBJ2-5; 12 bases align to TRBD2. V shed 0 bases, J shed 4 bases, and the junction held 7 bases outside the gene matches. There are 17 residues in the CDR3. From germline, CDR1 is SGHRS and CDR2 YFSETQ.

With regard to this clone: This same CDR3 is encoded by further DNA sequences in the sample. The gene calls are TRBV19 and TRBJ2-1; no clear D. Germline V gene data show CDR1 as LNHDA and CDR2 as SQIVND (reference sequence). This CDR3 region has 11 residues. The V end was cut by 5 bases, the J end by 4 bases, with 3 bases between. The CDR3, as DNA: TGTGCCAGTAGTTTATACAATGAGCAGTTCTTC. Residues: CASSLYNEQFF.

This chain connects TRBV4-2 to TRBJ2-5; D might be TRBD2 (5 bases). The ends were cut back, 1 base at V and 5 bases at J, with 8 bases in the middle. Per germline, CDR1 LGHNA and CDR2 YNFKEQ. CDR3 length equals 13 residues. CDR3 coding DNA: TGTGCCAGCAGCCAAGCGACGGGGGAGACCCAGTACTTC. Protein product: CASSQATGETQYF.

The count of this clone is one. The chain recombines TRBV6-6 with TRBJ1-1, with D unclear. The CDR3 is 13 amino acids. Germline CDR1 is MNHNY and CDR2 is SVGAGI (reference sequence). Between the trimmed V and J ends, which lost 7 bases and 1 base, there was a span of 10 bases. DNA of the CDR3: TGTGCCAGCATTCTGGCAGGGAACACTGAAGCTTTCTTT. Protein sequence: CASILAGNTEAFF.

This chain connects TRBV10-1 to TRBJ1-1; D is uncertain. V was pared by 0 bases and J by 4 bases, with 9 bases between. The CDR3 length is 14 residues. The germline gives CDR1 WNHNN, CDR2 SYGVQD (reference sequence). As DNA, the CDR3 is TGCGCCAGCAGTGAGTCAGGTGAAACCACTGAAGCTTTCTTT. Translation: CASSESGETTEAFF.

This rearrangement joins TRBV29-1 to TRBJ1-3; D gene unclear. Germline V CDR1 and CDR2: SQVTM, ANQGSEA. The CDR3 runs 14 residues. Trimming cost V 4 bases and J 1 base, with 11 bases left between them. CDR3 in DNA: TGCAGCGTTGTCTCCCGGGGATCTGGAAACACCATATATTTT. This encodes CSVVSRGSGNTIYF.

The chain joins TRBV29-1 to TRBJ1-2; the match to TRBD1 covers 7 bases. CDR3 length equals 11 residues. Per the germline V gene, CDR1 is SQVTM and CDR2 is ANQGSEA. J was trimmed by 10 bases and V by 1 base; bases with no gene match: 3. CDR3 coding DNA: TGCAGCGTTGAAGCCCAGGGGGACTACACCTTC. Protein: CSVEAQGDYTF.

This clone was recorded only once. The V call is TRBV2, the J call TRBJ1-1; 7 nucleotides agree with TRBD1. V gave up 1 base and J gave up 1 base; unmatched junction bases: 6. The germline V gene has CDR1 SNHLY and CDR2 FYNNEI. This CDR3 has 16 residues. For the CDR3, the DNA is TGTGCCAGCAGTGAAGGGGGTGGGGACAGGAACACTGAAGCTTTCTTT. It yields the protein CASSEGGGDRNTEAFF.

V and J are TRBV5-1 and TRBJ1-6; 7 bases line up with TRBD1. The ends lost 3 bases at V and 8 bases at J; junction bases unmatched: 8. The CDR3 is 15 amino acids. Germline values: CDR1 SGHRS, CDR2 YFSETQ. Here the CDR3 reads CASSSQTGLDSPLHF. CDR3 in DNA: TGCGCCAGCAGCTCCCAGACAGGGCTGGATTCACCCCTCCACTTT.

The rearrangement uses TRBV6-1 and TRBJ1-2; TRBD1 is a possible D gene (6 bases). V was clipped by 1 base and J by 1 base, with 7 bases between them. Germline CDR1 is MNHNS and CDR2 is SASEGT. The CDR3 runs 14 residues. Here the CDR3 reads CASSEEQGNYGYTF. In nucleotides, the CDR3 is TGTGCCAGCAGTGAAGAACAGGGTAACTATGGCTACACCTTC.

The rearrangement uses TRBV4-1 and TRBJ1-5, with D possibly TRBD1 on 5 matching bases. The V end lost 1 base, the J end lost 2 bases, and 15 bases lay between the germline ends. Germline V gene data show CDR1 as MGHRA and CDR2 as YSYEKL. This CDR3 is built from 17 residues. The CDR3, as DNA: TGCGCCAGCAGCCAAGGTCGACAGTCCGGTGGCAATCAGCCCCAGCATTTT. Protein sequence: CASSQGRQSGGNQPQHF.

The chain couples TRBV10-1 to TRBJ1-5; 7 bases align to TRBD1. Germline lookup yields CDR1 WNHNN and CDR2 SYGVQD (reference sequence). The CDR3 is 17 residues long. V shed 2 bases and J 11 bases; nucleotides not matched to a gene: 18. The CDR3 protein is CASSEGILRQGKKAQHF. The CDR3 nucleotides are TGCGCCAGCAGTGAGGGCATTCTACGACAGGGCAAGAAGGCCCAGCATTTT.

The J gene is TRBJ1-1, the V gene TRBV5-1; D perhaps matches TRBD1 (5 bases). The CDR3 loop spans 16 amino acids. V was trimmed by 2 bases and J by 3 bases, leaving 17 bases between them. Germline V gives CDR1 SGHRS, CDR2 YFSETQ. The CDR3 nucleotides read TGCGCCAGCAGCTTTAGGCCTATCGGAGGGGACACTGAAGCTTTCTTT. Its protein is CASSFRPIGGDTEAFF.

This clone showed up just once. V and J are TRBV6-4 and TRBJ2-3; 10 positions agree with TRBD2. CDR3 length: 16 amino acids. V shed 3 bases and J 6 bases; nucleotides not matched to a gene: 9. CDR1 MRHNA and CDR2 SNTAGT come from the germline V gene. The CDR3, as DNA: TGTGCCAGCAGTGATTTGAGCGGGAGGGCCGTTGATACGCAGTATTTT. This encodes CASSDLSGRAVDTQYF.

This clone occurred once. The chain has TRBV29-1 and TRBJ2-3; no definite D call. Trimming removed 3 bases from V and 1 base from J, with 11 bases in between. The CDR3 is made up of 14 amino acids. CDR1 and CDR2 (germline): SQVTM, ANQGSEA. The CDR3 is CSVDPGTRTDTQYF. CDR3 in DNA: TGCAGCGTTGACCCCGGCACCCGCACAGATACGCAGTATTTT.

The chain recombines TRBV7-8 with TRBJ2-1; D is uncertain. CDR3 size: 18 residues. The V gene's germline CDR1 is SGHVS and CDR2 FQNEAQ. V was shortened by 1 base and J by 1 base, with 17 bases between the two germline ends. As DNA, the CDR3 is TGTGCCAGCAGCTTAGTTGCCCGGAGTGGTGGGTCCTACAATGAGCAGTTCTTC. Its protein product is CASSLVARSGGSYNEQFF.

This clone was counted between two and nine times. The gene calls are TRBV10-3 and TRBJ1-5; D might be TRBD1 (5 bases). Per the germline V gene, CDR1 is ENHRY and CDR2 is SYGVKD. V was clipped by 0 bases and J by 7 bases, with 13 bases between them. The length of the CDR3 is 15 residues. CDR3 coding DNA: TGTGCCATCAGTGAGTCTGACCCAGGGATCCAGCCCCAGCATTTT. Protein product: CAISESDPGIQPQHF.

The chain couples TRBV10-3 to TRBJ2-2; D gene unclear. The CDR3 is made up of 14 amino acids. The germline CDR1 and CDR2 sequences are ENHRY and SYGVKD. The ends were cut back, 3 bases at V and 5 bases at J, with 10 bases in the middle. The CDR3 protein is CAISERAGTGELFF. DNA for the CDR3: TGTGCCATCAGTGAAAGGGCTGGGACCGGGGAGCTGTTTTTT.

The V and J genes are TRBV11-2 and TRBJ2-3; 11 nucleotides agree with TRBD2. The germline gives CDR1 SGHAT, CDR2 FQNNGV. J gave up 4 bases and V 0 bases, and 0 bases lay outside the gene matches. CDR3 length: 15 residues. The DNA of the CDR3 is TGTGCCAGCAGCTTAGAACTAGCGGGAGCAGATACGCAGTATTTT. This sequence encodes CASSLELAGADTQYF.

The rearrangement uses TRBV19 and TRBJ1-6, with 7 bases identical to TRBD1. The trim removed 6 bases at V and 0 bases at J, leaving 14 bases unmatched. Germline-derived CDR1 and CDR2 are LNHDA and SQIVND (reference sequence). The CDR3 has 19 residues. Written as DNA, the CDR3 is TGTGCCAGTAGCCACAGGGGAGGGCGGGCAAGCTCCTATAATTCACCCCTCCACTTT. Its protein is CASSHRGGRASSYNSPLHF. The variable domain in full, with the rest retrieved from reference TRBV19 and TRBJ1-6, is DGGITQSPKYLFRKEGQNVTLSCEQNLNHDAMYWYRQDPGQGLRLIYYSQIVNDFQKGDIAEGYSVSREKKESFPLTVTSAQKNPTAFYLCASSHRGGRASSYNSPLHFGNGTRLTVT.

V usage is TRBV6-1 and J usage is TRBJ1-1; D not resolved. Germline values: CDR1 MNHNS, CDR2 SASEGT. CDR3 size: 12 residues. V was shortened by 7 bases and J by 0 bases, with 6 bases between the two germline ends. CDR3 residues: CASTMMNTEAFF. The CDR3, as DNA: TGTGCCAGCACAATGATGAACACTGAAGCTTTCTTT.

Only one count was recorded for this clone. The genes are TRBV7-2 and TRBJ2-7; no clear D gene. The germline V gene has CDR1 SGHTA and CDR2 FQGNSA. Trimming removed 1 base at V and 3 bases at J, with 13 bases between. The CDR3 extends over 15 amino acids. Here the CDR3 DNA reads TGTGCCAGCAGCTTAGAGAGTTACGAAGTCTACGAGCAGTACTTC. Amino acids: CASSLESYEVYEQYF.

This clone has a handful of counts. The V and J genes are TRBV18 and TRBJ1-5, with D unresolved. CDR3 size: 14 residues. Trimming left V 3 bases short and J 6 bases short, with 12 bases between. The germline gives CDR1 KGHSH, CDR2 LQKENI. In DNA form, the CDR3 reads TGTGCCAGCTCACCCCAGAGGGAAGGTCAGCCCCAGCATTTT. Encoded protein: CASSPQREGQPQHF.